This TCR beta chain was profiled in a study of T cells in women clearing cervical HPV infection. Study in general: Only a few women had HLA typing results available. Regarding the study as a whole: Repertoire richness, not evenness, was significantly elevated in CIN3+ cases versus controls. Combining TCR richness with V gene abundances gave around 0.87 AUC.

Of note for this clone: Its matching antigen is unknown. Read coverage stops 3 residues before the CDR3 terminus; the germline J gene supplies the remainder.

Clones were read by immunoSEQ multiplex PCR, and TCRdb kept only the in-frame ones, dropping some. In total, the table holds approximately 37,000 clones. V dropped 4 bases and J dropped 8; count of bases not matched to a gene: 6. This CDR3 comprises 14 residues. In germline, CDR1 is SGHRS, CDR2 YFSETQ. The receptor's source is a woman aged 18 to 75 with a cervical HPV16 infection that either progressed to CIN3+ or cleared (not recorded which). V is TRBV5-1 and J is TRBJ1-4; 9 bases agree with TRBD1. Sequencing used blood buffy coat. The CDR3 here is CASSPGTGKEKLFF. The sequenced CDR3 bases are TGCGCCAGCAGCCCCGGGACAGGGAAAGAAAAA.